This TCR beta chain was sequenced in a study of cytomegalovirus exposure and HLA in healthy donors (dated by TCRdb to the late 2010s). About the study as a whole: According to an earlier analysis of 587 of the donors, about 190 million T cells yielded over 100 million unique TCR beta sequences and about 280 Gb of sequence data. Around 320 gigabases of sequencing data and roughly 90 million unique TCR sequences were included in an early release covering about 600 HLA-typed donors. Of the roughly 400 genotyped donors, about 80% fell in the genetic ancestry cluster associated with self-reported Caucasian donors. The study aimed to test whether cataloging public T cell receptors could reveal signatures of past pathogen exposure. The study profiled the T cell repertoires of some 610 subjects by immunosequencing and related them to cytomegalovirus serostatus. A separate validation cohort of over a hundred different subjects was used in addition to the roughly 700-subject first cohort. To predict cytomegalovirus infection status, the study brought together high-throughput TCR immunosequencing, statistical association of individual TCRs with disease status, and machine learning. A later analysis re-examined previously published TCR beta repertoires from more than 550 donors and added high-resolution HLA genotyping to investigate patterns of TCR occurrence. The later analysis used no new phenotypic data to find candidate immune exposures, relying instead on TCR beta sequences and their occurrence across donors. An earlier analysis of several hundred of the donors applied high-throughput TCR beta sequencing to assess whether each TCR beta V gene segment acted as functional or pseudogenic. Donor age, sex, ethnicity and CMV serostatus were collected together with the repertoire data. A later genetic analysis used genome-wide SNP genotypes for 398 of the 666 donors, treating that subset as a discovery cohort. All discovery cohort repertoires had been generated using a single sequencing platform. Class I and class II HLA loci were covered by the typing at four-digit resolution. Typing coverage varied by locus: about 620-630 donors for A, B, C, DRB1 and DQB1; roughly 510 for DQA1; around 570 for DPA1; fewer than 480 for DPB1. A few DR-DQ haplotypes were handled as single units for association and clustering because linkage in the cohort was strong. On average, 235,054 unique TCR beta nucleotide sequences were sequenced per donor among about 400 genotyped donors of the cohort, with about 17% of those sequences being non-productive. Summary of the overall study and its limitations: This cohort had only TCR beta chains sequenced, and the lack of alpha or paired-chain data limited which features could be detected. Some IMGT-functional V segments, including TRBV6-2 and TRBV6-3, could not be distinguished by the 87-base-pair reads and were therefore excluded. Cytomegalovirus status was reported to be diagnosed by the classifier with high specificity and sensitivity in both the original and validation cohorts. Linkage disequilibrium might explain the correlated functional status among segregating V segments, but an unknown experimental factor could not be excluded. Seventeen rarely observed V segments, including chromosome 9 orphons, were excluded from the earlier analysis of several hundred of the donors because counts were too low. A further reported finding was that TCR beta sequences accurately predicted the HLA-A and HLA-B alleles for most subjects in the first cohort. The presence/absence analyses assumed that sequencing depth was roughly uniform across donors, and that assumption may not be true. In a later analysis, about 16,000 TCR beta sequences were associated with specific HLA alleles at a false discovery rate of 0.05. According to a later genetic analysis, donors in an Asian-associated ancestry cluster had fewer N-insertions in productive TCRs than the approximately 650-donor mean. A later analysis reported that several top co-occurrence clusters appeared linked to parvovirus B19, influenza, CMV and Epstein-Barr virus. When HLA alleles, especially DR and DQ, strongly co-occurred, TCR associations were difficult to assign to individual alleles. A group of highly shared sequence variants was considered likely to be a technical artifact of the sequencing pipeline. In a later genetic analysis, a missense DCLRE1C variant was associated with V-gene and J-gene trimming of TCR beta chains, and the association was replicated in an independent cohort. The authors suggested that the approach could potentially be generalized to other disease states and immunological phenotypes. In a later analysis, TCR association rates were found to vary across HLA loci, with the most associated TCRs seen for DRB1 alleles and the fewest for HLA-C alleles. In a later analysis, HLA-associated TCR beta chains showed more clonal expansion and lower generation probabilities than non-associated chains that were equally common. The study gave a list of some 150 TCR beta chains associated with cytomegalovirus. Because HLA typing was missing for some donors at each locus, association tests included only the typed subset. Three of the identified cytomegalovirus-associated TCR beta chains were confirmed in vitro to be specific for cytomegalovirus antigens. Broadly in line with IMGT annotations, most TCR beta V segments showed up in productive rearrangements about 90% or about 30% of the time in an earlier analysis of some 590 of the donors. Most CMV-associated TCR beta chains appeared to be HLA-restricted in a later analysis, and the HLA associations seemed to be driven largely by CMV exposure. The only immune exposure information available for the cohort was CMV serostatus. Across donors, most TCR sequences were observed very rarely, whereas some public TCRs were present in many individuals.

The cohort comprised around 690 healthy bone marrow donors. At the time of sampling, all cohort members were nominally healthy, though unrecorded immune exposures were likely present. The donor was CMV seronegative and was included in the group of several hundred seronegative cohort members. A peripheral blood sample was collected from each donor, and TCR beta sequencing was performed on peripheral blood mononuclear cells. Genomic DNA extraction from the blood cell samples was performed with the Qiagen DNeasy Blood Extraction Kit. Unmatched junction bases come to 8, with V trimmed by 10 bases and J by 5 bases. Inclusive of the bounding cysteine and phenylalanine, the CDR3 is 14 residues long. CDR3 DNA is the only sequence kept; it has 42 bases, read in frame from the first base. The germline V gene encodes CDR1 MNHNY and CDR2 SVGAGI (reference sequence). Library preparation employed the immunoSEQ multiplex PCR assay. For the multiplex PCR, a mixture combining 60 forward primers for TCR Vbeta segments and 13 reverse primers for TCR Jbeta segments was used. The CDR3 region of rearranged TCR beta genes was amplified from genomic DNA by a multiplex PCR assay. The amplified TCR beta libraries were sequenced on the Illumina HiSeq System as 87-base-pair reads. As for the authors' bioinformatics: In a later analysis, some 80 million unique TCR beta chains were counted across the 500 to 850 repertoires, and approximately 11 million of these chains were shared by at least two donors. Raw reads were error-corrected and collapsed into unique sequences by a nearest-neighbor algorithm in which closely related sequences were merged to remove PCR and sequencing errors. V, D and J gene segments were assigned by aligning CDR3 sequences to IMGT reference sequences. Each retained sequence needed at least a six-nucleotide match to both a V gene segment and a J gene segment. Rearrangements were called productive when the CDR3 lacked stop codons and stayed in frame with V and J; all others were non-productive. Following IMGT convention, CDR3 was defined as the stretch from the second conserved V-encoded cysteine up to the conserved J-encoded phenylalanine. The earlier analysis of some 600 of the donors excluded sequences that lacked an unambiguous match to a single V gene segment. An earlier analysis of several hundred of the donors called V segments functional above 56.7% productive rearrangements and segregating when the between-donor standard deviation exceeded 5%. A statistical classification framework was built for diagnosing cytomegalovirus status from the catalog of TCR beta chain sequences. In a later analysis, TCR nucleotide sequences were compared against IMGT/GENE-DB human TR gene sequences so that V and J genes could be assigned. Using the TCRdist pipeline, a later analysis assigned CDR3 sequences along with most-parsimonious VDJ recombination scenarios. In a later analysis, each TCR beta chain was defined by its CDR3 amino acid sequence together with its V-gene family, and reads lacking a unique V-gene family were excluded. To address suspected cross-contamination and a sequencing artifact, a later analysis removed some 620 highly shared, low-generation-probability nucleotide sequences. For each public chain, a later analysis derived a clonal expansion index from normalized ranks of inferred template counts within each repertoire. A later analysis computed generation probabilities with a VDJ recombination model fitted to out-of-frame rearrangements, and checked the results against IGoR. Hypergeometric tests were used in a later analysis to score TCR-TCR, TCR-HLA and TCR-CMV co-occurrence, with a repertoire-size bias correction applied to the TCR pairs. A later analysis estimated false discovery rates by permuting HLA or CMV assignments 20 times. In a later analysis, co-occurring TCRs were grouped using DBSCAN, with TCRdist sequence similarity added in when clustering inside HLA-allele-positive subsets. Co-occurrence clustering excluded repertoires with fewer than 30,000 or more than 120,000 public chains, plus five with anomalous nucleotide sharing. In its TCRdb copy, this immuneACCESS table keeps in-frame sequences only and misses some clones. Where compared with another copy, unresolved V genes explain less than half of these, and the others have no known cause. That table furnishes V, J and clone size, whereas the DNA furnished D and trimming. This sample has 150,000 to 200,000 clones in its table, and around three quarters of those were observed once. About 2.3% of the sample is in the top ten clones.

This clone was seen only a few times. The specificity of this receptor is unknown. It has no much larger one-base neighbor in the sample; base qualities were not kept. The sequence was obtained from a woman between 50 and 59 years old in good health and CMV-seronegative. Here the chain combines TRBV6-6 and TRBJ2-2; the junction holds 9 bases that match TRBD1. Specimen: PBMCs. The CDR3 amino acid sequence is: CATGRTGDTGELFF. The DNA reads TGTGCCACCGGCCGGACAGGGGATACCGGGGAGCTGTTTTTT.